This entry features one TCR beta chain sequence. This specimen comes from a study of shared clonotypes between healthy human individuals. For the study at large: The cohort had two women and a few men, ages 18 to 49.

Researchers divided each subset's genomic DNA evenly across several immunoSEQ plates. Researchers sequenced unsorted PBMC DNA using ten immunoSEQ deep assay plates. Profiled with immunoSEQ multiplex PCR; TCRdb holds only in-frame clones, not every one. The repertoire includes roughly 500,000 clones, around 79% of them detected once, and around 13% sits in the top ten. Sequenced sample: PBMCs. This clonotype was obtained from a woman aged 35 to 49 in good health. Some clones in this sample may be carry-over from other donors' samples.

CDR3 amino acids: CASSEGRNTEAFF. The CDR3 nucleotides are TGTGCCAGCAGTGAAGGGCGCAACACTGAAGCTTTCTTT. This rearrangement joins TRBV6-4 to TRBJ1-1; D gene uncertain. This CDR3 has 13 amino acids. V dropped 3 bases and J dropped 2 bases, with 7 bases sitting between them. Germline CDR1 reads MRHNA; CDR2 reads SNTAGT.